The 9 T cell receptor beta chains listed next were all sequenced from one sample in a study of shared T cell receptors in the human thymus. Sequenced by immunoSEQ multiplex PCR; TCRdb stores in-frame clones only, minus some. The table includes some 700,000 clones, more than 75% detected once. The sample also formed part of further work on human thymus T cells.

The sample consisted of thymocytes. Source of these receptors: a boy younger than two with a congenital heart defect.

V gene TRBV7-9 combines with J gene TRBJ2-1; 10 nucleotides line up with TRBD2. This CDR3 is 18 amino acids long. From germline, CDR1 is SEHNR and CDR2 FQNEAQ (reference sequence). V was clipped by 5 bases and J by 2 bases; unmatched bases: 12. The CDR3 DNA is TGTGCCAGCAGCGCAGTCAATGCTAGCGGGGGAACCTACAATGAGCAGTTCTTC. Its protein is CASSAVNASGGTYNEQFF.

The chain joins TRBV5-8 to TRBJ2-1; D might be TRBD2 (6 bases). The CDR3 is 15 residues long. Germline CDR1 and CDR2: SGHTS and YDEGEE. V lost 0 bases to trimming and J lost 2 bases, with 9 bases between them. CDR3 nucleotides: TGTGCCAGCAGCTTGGAGGAGGGTCCCTACAATGAGCAGTTCTTC. Translating gives CASSLEEGPYNEQFF.

The V gene is TRBV19, the J gene TRBJ2-7, with 11 nucleotides matching TRBD2. Germline V gene data show CDR1 as LNHDA and CDR2 as SQIVND (reference sequence). CDR3 length equals 15 residues. With 5 bases clipped from V and 0 bases from J, the junction kept 3 bases outside the gene matches. Here the CDR3 DNA reads TGTGCCAGTAGTGGACTAGCGGGTCGCTCCTACGAGCAGTACTTC. It is translated as CASSGLAGRSYEQYF.

This chain links TRBV7-9 with TRBJ2-7; D possibly corresponds to TRBD2 (6 bases). Germline-derived CDR1 and CDR2 are SEHNR and FQNEAQ (reference sequence). The CDR3 has 13 amino acids. Trimming stripped 5 bases from V and 12 bases from J, with 20 bases between. In nucleotides, the CDR3 is TGTGCCAGCAGCCGACCTAGCGCCAGTACTTGGTACTTC. Residues: CASSRPSASTWYF.

The chain uses TRBV7-2 and TRBJ1-5; D remains ambiguous. Germline CDR1 and CDR2: SGHTA and FQGNSA. The V and J ends lost 7 bases and 4 bases respectively, with 14 bases between them. The CDR3 loop spans 14 amino acids. In DNA form, the CDR3 reads TGTGCCAGCACCTCGCGGCGGGAAAATCAGCCCCAGCATTTT. Translating gives CASTSRRENQPQHF.

This clone was seen only a few times. The chain joins TRBV18 to TRBJ2-3; 10 bases are a match to TRBD2. V gave up 1 base and J gave up 0 bases; unmatched junction bases: 1. The length of the CDR3 is 16 residues. Germline loops: CDR1 KGHSH, CDR2 LQKENI. As DNA, the CDR3 is TGTGCCAGCTCACCACTAGCGGGAGGTAGCACAGATACGCAGTATTTT. Residues: CASSPLAGGSTDTQYF.

The CDR3 here is CASRDRLPPPYNEQFF. The CDR3 region has the DNA TGTGCCAGCAGGGACAGGCTACCCCCGCCCTACAATGAGCAGTTCTTC. The gene calls are TRBV2 and TRBJ2-1, with TRBD1 matching over 7 bases. V lost 6 bases, J lost 2 bases, and 10 bases stayed unmatched. The CDR3 contains 16 residues. Looked up from germline, CDR1 is SNHLY and CDR2 is FYNNEI.

On this clone itself: This CDR3 is also generated by other DNA sequences in the sample. The chain joins TRBV2 to TRBJ2-7, with D possibly being TRBD1 (5 bases). CDR1 and CDR2 (germline): SNHLY, FYNNEI. The CDR3 is made up of 11 amino acids. V dropped 6 bases and J dropped 2 bases, with 5 bases sitting between them. CDR3 nucleotide sequence: TGTGCCAGCAGGGACACCTACGAGCAGTACTTC. It specifies CASRDTYEQYF. The variable domain in full, completed from reference TRBV2 and TRBJ2-7, reads EPEVTQTPSHQVTQMGQEVILRCVPISNHLYFYWYRQILGQKVEFLVSFYNNEISEKSEIFDDQFSVERPDGSNFTLKIRSTKLEDSAMYFCASRDTYEQYFGPGTRLTVT.

V and J are TRBV28 and TRBJ2-1; the match to TRBD2 covers 10 bases. Germline values: CDR1 MDHEN, CDR2 SYDVKM. J gave up 8 bases and V 5 bases, and 15 bases lay outside the gene matches. The CDR3 sequence is 17 residues long. The CDR3 sequence: CASSTPWTSGDSDEQFF. The CDR3 DNA reads TGTGCCAGCAGTACTCCCTGGACTAGCGGAGATAGTGATGAGCAGTTCTTC.